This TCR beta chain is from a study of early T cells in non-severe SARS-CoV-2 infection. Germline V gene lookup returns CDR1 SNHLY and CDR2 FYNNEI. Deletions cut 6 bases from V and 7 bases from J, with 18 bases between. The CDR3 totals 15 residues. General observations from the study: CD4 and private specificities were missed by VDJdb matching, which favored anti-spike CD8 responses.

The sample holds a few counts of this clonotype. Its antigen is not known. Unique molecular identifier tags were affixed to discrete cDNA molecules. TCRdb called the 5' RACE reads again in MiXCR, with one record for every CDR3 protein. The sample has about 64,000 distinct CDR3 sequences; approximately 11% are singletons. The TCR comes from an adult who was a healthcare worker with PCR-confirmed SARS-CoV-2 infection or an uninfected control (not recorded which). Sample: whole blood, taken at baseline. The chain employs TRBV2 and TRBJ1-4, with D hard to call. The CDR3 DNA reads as TGTGCCAGCAGACCCGGCTTGGTGACAAGTGAAAAACTGTTTTTT. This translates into CASRPGLVTSEKLFF.